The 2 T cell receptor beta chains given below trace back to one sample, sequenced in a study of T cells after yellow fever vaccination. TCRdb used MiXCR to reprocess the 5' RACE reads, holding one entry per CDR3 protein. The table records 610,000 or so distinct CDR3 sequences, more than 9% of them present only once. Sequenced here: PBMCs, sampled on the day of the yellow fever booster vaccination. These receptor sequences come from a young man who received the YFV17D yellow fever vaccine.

DNA of the CDR3: TGTGCCAGCAGCTCGACTAGATACAATGAGCAGTTCTTC. It is translated as CASSSTRYNEQFF. The chain uses TRBV7-9 and TRBJ2-1; possible D gene TRBD2, 6 bases. The CDR3 extends over 13 amino acids. Trimming pared 4 bases from V and 4 bases from J, leaving 8 bases between. Germline V CDR1 and CDR2: SEHNR, FQNEAQ (reference sequence). The full variable domain, completed using reference TRBV7-9 and TRBJ2-1, is DTGVSQNPRHKITKRGQNVTFRCDPISEHNRLYWYRQTLGQGPEFLTYFQNEAQLEKSRLLSDRFSAERPKGSFSTLEIQRTEQGDSAMYLCASSSTRYNEQFFGPGTRLTVL.

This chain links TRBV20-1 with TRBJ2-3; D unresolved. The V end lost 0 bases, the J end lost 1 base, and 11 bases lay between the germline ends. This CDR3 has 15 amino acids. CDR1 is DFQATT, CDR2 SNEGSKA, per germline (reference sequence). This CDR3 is CSARDPLSGTDTQYF. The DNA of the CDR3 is TGCAGTGCTAGAGATCCTTTGTCCGGCACAGATACGCAGTATTTT.